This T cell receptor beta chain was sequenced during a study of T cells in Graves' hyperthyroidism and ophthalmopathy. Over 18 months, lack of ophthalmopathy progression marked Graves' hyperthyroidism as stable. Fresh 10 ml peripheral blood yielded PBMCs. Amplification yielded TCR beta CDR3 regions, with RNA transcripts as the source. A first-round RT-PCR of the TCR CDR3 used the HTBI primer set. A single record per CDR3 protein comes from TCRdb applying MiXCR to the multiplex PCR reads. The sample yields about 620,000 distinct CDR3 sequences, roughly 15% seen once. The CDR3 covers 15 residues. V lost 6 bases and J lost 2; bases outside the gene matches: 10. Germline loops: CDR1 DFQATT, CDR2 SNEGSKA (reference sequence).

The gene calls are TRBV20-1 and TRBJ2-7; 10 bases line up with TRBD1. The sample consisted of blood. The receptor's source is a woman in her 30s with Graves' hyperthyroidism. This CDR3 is CSATSPGQGPYEQYF. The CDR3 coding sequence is TGCAGTGCCACAAGCCCGGGACAGGGGCCCTACGAGCAGTACTTC.